This T cell receptor beta chain was captured by sequencing in a study of identical twins. Germline-derived CDR1 and CDR2 are ENHRY and SYGVKD. The CDR3 has 14 amino acids. Trimming cost V 6 bases and J 7 bases, with 18 bases left between them. MiXCR was run by TCRdb on the 5' RACE reads, yielding one entry per CDR3 protein. The table includes more than 350,000 distinct CDR3 sequences, roughly 9% detected once. This TCR came from a woman aged 50 to 60 in good health. The specimen sequenced was naive T cells sorted from blood. This chain uses TRBV10-3 with TRBJ1-1, with TRBD1 as a possible D gene (6 bases). The CDR3 DNA is TGTGCCATCAGGACAACGGGGGGCGAGGGTGAAGCTTTCTTT. It codes for CAIRTTGGEGEAFF.